The clone carrying this T cell receptor beta chain was seen many times. The sample originates from a study of response to subunit inactivated influenza vaccine. TCRdb ran MiXCR on the RT-PCR reads and lists one entry per CDR3 protein. Among some 640,000 distinct CDR3 sequences listed, roughly 14% were seen once. The V end lost 0 bases, the J end lost 1 base, and 5 bases lay between the germline ends. CDR3 size: 13 residues. CDR1 and CDR2 from the germline V gene are DFQATT and SNEGSKA (reference sequence). This chain joins TRBV20-1 and TRBJ2-3; D remains ambiguous. The sequence came from a man aged 45-65 years who received an inactivated influenza vaccine. The sample in question was PBMCs from blood, obtained 14 to 15 days before vaccination. In DNA, the CDR3 is TGCAGTGCTAGAGATACCCGCACAGATACGCAGTATTTT. Its translation is CSARDTRTDTQYF.